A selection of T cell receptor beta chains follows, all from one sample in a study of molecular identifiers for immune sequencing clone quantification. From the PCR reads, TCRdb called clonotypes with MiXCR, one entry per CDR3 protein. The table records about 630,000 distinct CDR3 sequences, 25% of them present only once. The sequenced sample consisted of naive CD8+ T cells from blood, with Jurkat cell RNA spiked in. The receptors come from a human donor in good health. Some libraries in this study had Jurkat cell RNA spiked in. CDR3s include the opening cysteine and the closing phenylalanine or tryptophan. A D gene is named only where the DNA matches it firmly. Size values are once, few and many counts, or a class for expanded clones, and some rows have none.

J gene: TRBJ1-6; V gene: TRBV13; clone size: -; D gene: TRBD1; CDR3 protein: CASSAGQGSGSPLHF; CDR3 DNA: TGTGCCAGCAGCGCCGGACAGGGATCAGGTTCACCCCTCCACTTT
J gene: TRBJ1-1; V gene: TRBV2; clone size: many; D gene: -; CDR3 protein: CASSEGGWAEAFF; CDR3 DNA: TGTGCCAGCAGTGAAGGGGGCTGGGCTGAAGCTTTCTTT
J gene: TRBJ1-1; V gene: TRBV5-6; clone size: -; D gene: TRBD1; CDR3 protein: CASSLGTGAPNTEAFF; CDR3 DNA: TGTGCCAGCAGCTTGGGGACAGGGGCCCCGAACACTGAAGCTTTCTTT
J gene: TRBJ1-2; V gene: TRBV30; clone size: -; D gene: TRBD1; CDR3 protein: CAWDQGASGYTF; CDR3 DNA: TGTGCCTGGGATCAGGGGGCAAGTGGCTACACCTTC
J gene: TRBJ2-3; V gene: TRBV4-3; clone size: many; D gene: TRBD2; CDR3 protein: CASSQDSGVRTDTQYF; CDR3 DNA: TGCGCCAGCAGCCAAGATAGCGGGGTTCGGACAGATACGCAGTATTTT
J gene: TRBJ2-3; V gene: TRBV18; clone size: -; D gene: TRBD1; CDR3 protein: CASSRLGQGTDTQYF; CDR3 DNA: TGTGCCAGCTCACGGCTGGGACAGGGGACAGATACGCAGTATTTT
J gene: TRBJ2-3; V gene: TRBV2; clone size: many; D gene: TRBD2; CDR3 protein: CASSERPAGGHTDTQYF; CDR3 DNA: TGTGCCAGCAGTGAAAGGCCAGCGGGAGGGCACACAGATACGCAGTATTTT
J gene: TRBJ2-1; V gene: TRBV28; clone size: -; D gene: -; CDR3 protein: CASSFRARTYNEQFF; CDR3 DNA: TGTGCCAGCAGTTTTCGAGCCCGAACTTACAATGAGCAGTTCTTC
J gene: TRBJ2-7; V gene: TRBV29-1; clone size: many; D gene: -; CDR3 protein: CSVEARDEQYF; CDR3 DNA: TGCAGCGTTGAGGCGAGGGACGAGCAGTACTTC
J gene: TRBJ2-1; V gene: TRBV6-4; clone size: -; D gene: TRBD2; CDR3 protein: CASSDPLKGFSKREGENEQFF; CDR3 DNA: TGTGCCAGCAGTGACCCACTGAAGGGGTTTTCAAAGCGGGAGGGTGAAAATGAGCAGTTCTTC
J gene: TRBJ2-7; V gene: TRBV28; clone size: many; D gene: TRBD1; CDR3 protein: CASSLADRGYEQYF; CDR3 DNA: TGTGCCAGCAGCTTAGCGGACAGGGGGTACGAGCAGTACTTC
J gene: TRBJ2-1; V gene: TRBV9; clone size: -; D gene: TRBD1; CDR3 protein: CASSHPDRDGFPSENNEQFF; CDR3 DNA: TGTGCCAGCAGCCATCCGGACAGGGACGGTTTTCCATCGGAAAACAATGAGCAGTTCTTC
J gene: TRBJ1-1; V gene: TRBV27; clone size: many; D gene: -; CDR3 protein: CASSKDRRYTEAFF; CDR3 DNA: TGTGCCAGCAGTAAAGACAGGCGGTACACTGAAGCTTTCTTT
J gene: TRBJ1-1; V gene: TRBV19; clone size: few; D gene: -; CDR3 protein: CASTIQGNTEAFF; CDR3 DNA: TGTGCCAGTACCATACAGGGGAACACTGAAGCTTTCTTT
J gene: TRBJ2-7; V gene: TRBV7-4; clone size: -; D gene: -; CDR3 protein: CASSSPMTYEQYF; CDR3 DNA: TGTGCCAGCAGCTCCCCGATGACCTACGAGCAGTACTTC
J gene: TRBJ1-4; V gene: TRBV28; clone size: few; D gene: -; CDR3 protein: CASSGTSETGYGKLFF; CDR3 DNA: TGTGCCAGCAGCGGAACTTCCGAGACAGGTTATGGAAAACTGTTTTTT